The T cell receptor (beta chain) under discussion was sequenced for a study of OX40 agonist ivuxolimab in advanced cancers. Study at large: The treatment was a fully human IgG2 OX40 agonist, ivuxolimab. Ivuxolimab was delivered to patients intravenously every 2 weeks at doses spanning 0.01 to 10 mg/kg. Study findings and constraints: People who partly responded at 0.1-3.0 mg/kg had some of the least clonal expansion seen.

A word on this clone: The target antigen is unknown.

Repertoires were generated with immunoSEQ multiplex PCR, while TCRdb's copy carries only in-frame clones and drops some. The sample has 90,000 to 100,000 clones; approximately 89% are singletons. Cycle 7 day 1, cycle 4 day 1, and baseline were the timepoints at which blood was sampled. Germline assignment: CDR1 LNHDA and CDR2 SQIVND (reference sequence). V was trimmed by 1 base and J by 8 bases, leaving 14 bases between them. The length of the CDR3 is 14 residues. The TCR comes from an adult with an advanced solid tumor such as melanoma, head and neck, liver or kidney cancer. The sequences come from CD4+ or CD8+ T cells sorted from blood, collected in a trial of the OX40 agonist ivuxolimab. The chain uses TRBV19 and TRBJ1-2; maybe TRBD1 (5 bases). CDR3 in DNA: TGTGCCAGTAGTATAGTGGGAGGACACATCGGCTACACCTTC. It codes for CASSIVGGHIGYTF.